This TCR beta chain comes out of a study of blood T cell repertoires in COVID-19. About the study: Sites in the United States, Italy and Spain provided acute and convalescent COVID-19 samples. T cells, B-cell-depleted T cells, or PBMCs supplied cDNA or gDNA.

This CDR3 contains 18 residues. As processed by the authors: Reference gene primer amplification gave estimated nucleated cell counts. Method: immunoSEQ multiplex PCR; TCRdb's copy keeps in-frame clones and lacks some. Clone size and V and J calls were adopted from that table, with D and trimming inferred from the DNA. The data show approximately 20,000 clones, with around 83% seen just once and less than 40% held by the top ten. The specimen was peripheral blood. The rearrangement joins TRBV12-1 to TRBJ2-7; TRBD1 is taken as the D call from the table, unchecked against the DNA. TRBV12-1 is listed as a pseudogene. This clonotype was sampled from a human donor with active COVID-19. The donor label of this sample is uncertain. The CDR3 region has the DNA TGTGCCAGCAGCTTACCCCCGCCCGACAGGGGGCGCCCCTACGAGCAGTACTTC. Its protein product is CASSLPPPDRGRPYEQYF.